The 19 T cell receptor beta chains given below trace back to one sample, sequenced in a study of blood T cells in healthy people across ages. It was with a sample-barcoded 5' primer and a J-beta primer mix that a second PCR of about 6 to 12 cycles was run. TCRdb reprocessed the 5' RACE reads with MiXCR, giving one entry per CDR3 protein. In the table there are about 830,000 distinct CDR3 sequences, 60% to 80% of which are singletons. The sequenced material came from blood. These receptors originate from a man aged 25-40 years in good health.

The chain recombines TRBV20-1 with TRBJ2-5, with D possibly TRBD2 on 7 matching bases. Trimming pared 6 bases from V and 4 bases from J, leaving 18 bases between. The CDR3 is 14 amino acids. Germline CDR1 is DFQATT and CDR2 is SNEGSKA (reference sequence). The CDR3 DNA follows: TGCAGTGCCTCCCTCCCGGGGGGCGGAGAGACCCAGTACTTC. Translation: CSASLPGGGETQYF.

The chain recombines TRBV6-6 with TRBJ1-2; the D is unclear. The CDR3 contains 12 residues. The germline gives CDR1 MNHNY, CDR2 SVGAGI (reference sequence). CDR3 in amino acids: CASRQELYGYTF. In nucleotides, the CDR3 is TGTGCTTCACGGCAAGAGCTCTATGGCTACACCTTC.

The rearrangement uses TRBV6-1 and TRBJ2-5, with 11 bases aligning to TRBD2. There are 17 residues in the CDR3. J was trimmed by 4 bases and V by 5 bases; bases with no gene match: 12. Looked up from germline, CDR1 is MNHNS and CDR2 is SASEGT. The CDR3 loop reads CASSISGGAVTGETQYF. For the CDR3, the DNA is TGTGCCAGCAGTATTAGCGGGGGGGCCGTTACGGGAGAGACCCAGTACTTC.

The chain has TRBV20-1 and TRBJ2-5, with TRBD2 matching 16 bases. The germline V gene encodes CDR1 DFQATT and CDR2 SNEGSKA (reference sequence). Unmatched junction bases numbered 4, after V lost 3 bases and J lost 0 bases. This CDR3 is 17 amino acids long. The CDR3 sequence: CSASRGTSGGDQETQYF. DNA for the CDR3: TGCAGTGCTAGTCGCGGGACTAGCGGGGGGGACCAAGAGACCCAGTACTTC.

This clonotype was picked up a small number of times. This CDR3 is CASSEATTGGTGELFF. CDR3 DNA: TGTGCCAGCAGTGAAGCAACGACAGGGGGTACCGGGGAGCTGTTTTTT. This chain uses TRBV6-1 with TRBJ2-2, with 9 bases lining up with TRBD1. Germline V gene sequence: CDR1 MNHNS, CDR2 SASEGT. After removal of 0 bases from V and 5 bases from J, the junction contained 4 bases not matched to a gene. CDR3 length: 16 residues.

The chain couples TRBV20-1 to TRBJ1-2; no clear D gene. V lost 0 bases, J lost 3 bases, and 8 bases lay in between. Germline V gene lookup returns CDR1 DFQATT and CDR2 SNEGSKA (reference sequence). CDR3 length: 13 residues. The DNA for the CDR3 is TGCAGTGCTAGAGATCCGGTGGACTATGGCTACACCTTC. Amino acid sequence: CSARDPVDYGYTF.

CDR3 nucleotide sequence: TGCAGCGTGTTAAGACAGGCCAACTATGGCTACACCTTC. Amino acid sequence: CSVLRQANYGYTF. V and J are TRBV29-1 and TRBJ1-2; the D gene is possibly TRBD1 (6 bases). V shed 6 bases and J shed 2 bases, with 13 bases lying between them. The germline CDR1 and CDR2 sequences are SQVTM and ANQGSEA. This CDR3 comprises 13 residues.

In this sample, this clonotype turned up a few times. This sequence joins TRBV24-1 and TRBJ2-5, with 8 bases lining up with TRBD2. The CDR3 runs to 15 residues. V was clipped by 12 bases and J by 2 bases; unmatched bases: 13. The germline gives CDR1 KGHDR, CDR2 SFDVKD. CDR3 bases: TGTGCCGCTTCCGGGGGGGCAGGTGGTCAAGAGACCCAGTACTTC. Protein: CAASGGAGGQETQYF.

This clonotype was seen only a few times. The chain combines TRBV20-1 with TRBJ2-7; 10 bases agree with TRBD1. This CDR3 spans 12 amino acids. The V gene's germline CDR1 is DFQATT and CDR2 SNEGSKA (reference sequence). V shed 7 bases, J shed 9 bases, and the junction held 9 bases outside the gene matches. CDR3 region: CSGADRGKWQYF. CDR3 in DNA: TGCAGTGGAGCGGACAGGGGGAAGTGGCAGTACTTC.

A note on this clonotype: The junction and the germline gene differ at one end; a read error may be behind it. J is TRBJ1-4 and V is TRBV2, with 9 positions matching TRBD1. Looked up from germline, CDR1 is SNHLY and CDR2 is FYNNEI. This CDR3 region has 14 residues. The CDR3 DNA reads as TGTGCCAGCAGCTGGACAGGGGATAATGAAAAACCGTTTTTT. Translating it yields CASSWTGDNEKPFF.

This clonotype was recorded a few times. The chain is built from TRBV5-1 and TRBJ2-4; TRBD2 agrees at 11 bases. The CDR3 runs to 15 residues. The V gene end was trimmed by 3 bases and the J gene end by 9 bases; junction bases not matched to a gene: 8. Germline loops: CDR1 SGHRS, CDR2 YFSETQ. CDR3 loop: CASSSGLAVGSIQYF. The CDR3 bases are TGCGCCAGCAGCTCGGGACTAGCGGTCGGGAGCATTCAGTACTTC.

The chain carries TRBV6-5 and TRBJ2-1; D is ambiguous. The J call may not be correct, given that the DNA end is closer to TRBJ2-5. Germline loops: CDR1 MNHEY, CDR2 SVGAGI. The CDR3 runs to 12 residues. DNA for the CDR3: TGTGCCAGCAGGACCACCCAGGCGGCCCAGTACTTC. This encodes CASRTTQAAQYF.

By frequency in the sample, this clonotype is medium-sized (0.01 to 0.1%). CDR3 DNA: TGTGCCAGCAGTTTCGATCCCCGTGGGACTAGCGGGGGGGCCCGCGATACGCAGTATTTT. Protein product: CASSFDPRGTSGGARDTQYF. V usage is TRBV28 and J usage is TRBJ2-3; the match to TRBD2 covers 16 bases. V lost 3 bases, J lost 6 bases, and 15 bases stayed unmatched. Germline CDR1 reads MDHEN; CDR2 reads SYDVKM. The CDR3 is made up of 20 amino acids. Variable domain in full (rest from reference TRBV28 and TRBJ2-3): DVKVTQSSRYLVKRTGEKVFLECVQDMDHENMFWYRQDPGLGLRLIYFSYDVKMKEKGDIPEGYSVSREKKERFSLILESASTNQTSMYLCASSFDPRGTSGGARDTQYFGPGTRLTVL.

The chain has TRBV12-3 or TRBV12-4 and TRBJ1-5; D is uncertain. Between the trimmed V and J ends, which lost 2 bases and 6 bases, there was a span of 2 bases. The CDR3 spans 11 residues. The CDR3 sequence: CASSLSQPQHF. The CDR3, as DNA: TGTGCCAGCAGTTTATCTCAGCCCCAGCATTTT.

The CDR3 loop is CSVEGGNSYNEQFF. In DNA form, the CDR3 reads TGCAGCGTTGAGGGGGGGAACTCCTACAATGAGCAGTTCTTC. J is TRBJ2-1 and V is TRBV29-1, with 7 bases fitting TRBD2. The length of the CDR3 is 14 residues. V lost 3 bases, J lost 0 bases, and 2 bases stayed unmatched. Germline V gene sequence: CDR1 SQVTM, CDR2 ANQGSEA.

About this clonotype itself: The junction departs from the called germline gene at one end, perhaps through a read error. The chain is built from TRBV7-9 and TRBJ2-5, with 9 bases identical to TRBD1. In germline, CDR1 is SEHNR, CDR2 FQNEAQ (reference sequence). The CDR3 runs to 15 residues. CDR3 sequence (DNA): TGTGCCAGCAGCGGACAGGGGTGGGGTCAAGGGACCCAGTACTTC. Translation gives CASSGQGWGQGTQYF.

This sequence joins TRBV4-3 and TRBJ2-3, with 9 bases aligning to TRBD2. This CDR3 is 15 amino acids long. The V segment lost 0 bases and the J segment 4 bases; nucleotides outside the gene matches: 2. Germline assignment: CDR1 LGHNA and CDR2 YSLEER. The CDR3 bases are TGCGCCAGCAGCCAAGATCGCGGGAGGGCAGATACGCAGTATTTT. Encoded protein: CASSQDRGRADTQYF.

This chain uses TRBV28 with TRBJ1-4; D is uncertain. V was pared by 3 bases and J by 11 bases, with 7 bases between. The CDR3 runs to 11 residues. The germline gives CDR1 MDHEN, CDR2 SYDVKM. The CDR3 nucleotides read TGTGCCAGCAGTTTTGAAAGGAAACTGTTTTTT. Its translation: CASSFERKLFF.

This clonotype has a single count. The chain links TRBV10-3 to TRBJ2-2, with 9 nucleotides matching TRBD1. The CDR3 length is 15 residues. CDR1 is ENHRY and CDR2 is SYGVKD in the germline V gene. J gave up 6 bases and V 6 bases, and 8 bases lay outside the gene matches. CDR3 sequence reads: CAIRPRGQGAGELFF. CDR3 DNA: TGTGCCATCAGGCCCAGGGGACAGGGCGCCGGGGAGCTGTTTTTT.